The T cell receptor (beta chain) under discussion was sequenced for a study of Graves' ophthalmopathy and Graves' hyperthyroidism. Investigators amplified TCR beta CDR3 regions from RNA transcripts. HTBI-primed RT-PCR formed the first round, and a multiplex PCR formed the second. TCRdb redid the calling of the multiplex PCR reads with MiXCR, one entry per CDR3 protein. Here the sample spans about 620,000 distinct CDR3 sequences, about a fifth being singletons. This clonotype came up many times. The CDR3 loop spans 15 amino acids. Germline assignment: CDR1 DFQATT and CDR2 SNEGSKA (reference sequence). Losses at the gene ends were 0 bases for V and 2 bases for J; bases not matched to a gene: 5. Hyperthyroidism patients were newly diagnosed, ill under 2 months, and aged 18 to 65 years. None of the included patients had other autoimmune diseases, uncontrolled infections, pregnancy or lactation, as these led to exclusion. As the starting material, roughly 9.8 ml of fresh peripheral blood yielded the PBMCs.

This chain links TRBV20-1 with TRBJ2-7; 9 bases match TRBD1. The sample taken for sequencing was peripheral blood. The source is a woman aged 18-29 years with stable Graves' hyperthyroidism. Some clones in this sample may be carry-over from other donors' samples. The CDR3 DNA reads TGCAGTGCTAGAGATTGGGGACAGGGAGCCTACGAGCAGTACTTC. It is translated as CSARDWGQGAYEQYF.